The rows below give T cell receptor beta chains drawn from one sample of a study of blood T cells in healthy people across ages. TCRdb redid the calling of the 5' RACE reads with MiXCR, one entry per CDR3 protein. The table records roughly 930,000 distinct CDR3 sequences, around 48% of them present only once. The sample comprised blood. These receptors were collected from a young man in good health. Both conserved end residues are part of each CDR3. Fields, in order: J gene, D gene, V gene, clone size, CDR3 protein, CDR3 DNA. A D gene is named only where the DNA matches it firmly. Rows give clone size only sometimes, using once, few, many, or a class for an expanded clone.

TRBJ2-1 - TRBV20-1 - CSARDGRVQETQFF TGCAGTGCTAGAGATGGACGAGTCCAAGAGACCCAGTTCTTC
TRBJ1-5 TRBD1 TRBV9 few CASSVGQGENQPQHF TGTGCCAGCAGCGTCGGACAGGGGGAGAATCAGCCCCAGCATTTT
TRBJ1-6 - TRBV2 - CASSARVGDNSPLHF TGTGCCAGCAGTGCCCGAGTCGGGGATAATTCACCCCTCCACTTT
TRBJ2-7 - TRBV20-1 - CSARNAGRVNYEQYF TGCAGTGCTAGAAATGCGGGCAGGGTAAACTACGAGCAGTACTTC
TRBJ2-3 TRBD2 TRBV13 few CASSLERGRTDTQYF TGTGCCAGCAGCCTCGAGCGGGGGCGCACAGATACGCAGTATTTT
TRBJ2-6 - TRBV7-9 - CASSHILGGANVLTF TGTGCCAGCAGCCATATCCTTGGGGGGGCCAACGTCCTGACTTTC
TRBJ2-7 TRBD2 TRBV4-3 few CASSQDIAGGTYEQYF TGCGCCAGCAGCCAAGATATCGCGGGGGGAACCTACGAGCAGTACTTC
TRBJ2-7 - TRBV6-5 - CASSRTATYNEQYF TGTGCCAGCAGTCGGACGGCTACCTACAATGAGCAGTACTTC
TRBJ2-5 TRBD1 TRBV29-1 - CSSQGGGPGETQYF TGCAGCTCCCAAGGGGGCGGGCCAGGAGAGACCCAGTACTTC
TRBJ2-3 TRBD2 TRBV4-1 - CASSQDGLAGGTQYF TGCGCCAGCAGCCAAGATGGCCTAGCGGGAGGTACGCAGTATTTT
TRBJ1-4 - TRBV12-3/TRBV12-4 - CASSFLQGANEKLFF TGTGCCAGCAGTTTTTTACAGGGTGCTAATGAAAAACTGTTTTTT
TRBJ2-7 - TRBV19 - CASRRGLDTSTYEQYF TGTGCCAGTCGCCGGGGACTGGACACCTCAACCTACGAGCAGTACTTC
TRBJ1-2 - TRBV4-2 - CASSQDYRAGYTF TGTGCCAGCAGCCAAGATTACAGGGCTGGCTACACCTTC
TRBJ2-5 - TRBV11-2 - CASSLDFRVGETQYF TGTGCCAGCAGCTTAGATTTCAGGGTTGGAGAGACCCAGTACTTC
TRBJ2-3 - TRBV28 - CASSLPMPGLSTDTQYF TGTGCCAGCAGTTTACCCATGCCGGGACTCAGCACAGATACGCAGTATTTT
TRBJ2-5 TRBD1 TRBV6-2/TRBV6-3 many CATTMDRRKETQYF TGTGCCACCACCATGGACAGGAGAAAAGAGACCCAGTACTTC
TRBJ1-1 - TRBV7-2 few CAFRQGMNTEAFF TGTGCCTTCCGGCAGGGCATGAACACTGAAGCTTTCTTT
TRBJ2-1 - TRBV5-1 few CASTLGNEQFF TGTGCCAGCACTTTGGGGAATGAGCAGTTCTTC
TRBJ2-7 - TRBV21-1 few CASSKSGYEQYF TGTGCCAGCAGCAAATCGGGCTACGAGCAGTACTTC
TRBJ1-2 - TRBV10-3 once CAISESGDPSYGYTF TGTGCCATCAGTGAGTCAGGGGACCCGTCCTATGGCTACACCTTC
TRBJ2-5 - TRBV5-1 - CASSLGATNTGETQYF TGCGCCAGCAGCTTAGGGGCCACAAATACTGGGGAGACCCAGTACTTC
TRBJ2-3 - TRBV10-3 - CAIRSQGPDTQYF TGTGCCATCAGAAGCCAGGGGCCAGATACGCAGTATTTT
TRBJ1-2 TRBD1 TRBV2 - CAKGTGFSYGYTF TGTGCCAAAGGGACAGGGTTTTCCTATGGCTACACCTTC
TRBJ2-1 TRBD2 TRBV27 - CASRAGTSGYNEQFF TGTGCCAGCAGGGCCGGGACTAGCGGATACAATGAGCAGTTCTTC
TRBJ2-7 TRBD2 TRBV9 once CASSVVPAGGLRDNEQYF TGTGCCAGCAGCGTAGTCCCAGCGGGGGGGCTCAGGGACAATGAGCAGTACTTC
TRBJ2-3 - TRBV12-3/TRBV12-4 - CASRSNRDFTDTQYF TGTGCCAGCAGATCCAACAGGGATTTCACAGATACGCAGTATTTT
TRBJ2-2 TRBD1 TRBV20-1 - CSARTGRGRTGELFF TGCAGTGCTAGAACCGGCAGGGGGCGCACCGGGGAGCTGTTTTTT
TRBJ1-2 - TRBV7-2 - CASSKRQPYGYTF TGTGCCAGCAGTAAACGACAGCCCTATGGCTACACCTTC
TRBJ2-7 - TRBV6-1 - CASKDQTGSYEQYF TGTGCCAGCAAGGACCAAACCGGCTCCTACGAGCAGTACTTC
TRBJ2-4 - TRBV29-1 - CSVGRRMEDIQYF TGCAGCGTCGGCCGTAGGATGGAGGACATTCAGTACTTC
TRBJ1-1 - TRBV7-2 few CASSVSQNTEAFF TGTGCCAGCAGCGTTTCCCAGAACACTGAAGCTTTCTTT